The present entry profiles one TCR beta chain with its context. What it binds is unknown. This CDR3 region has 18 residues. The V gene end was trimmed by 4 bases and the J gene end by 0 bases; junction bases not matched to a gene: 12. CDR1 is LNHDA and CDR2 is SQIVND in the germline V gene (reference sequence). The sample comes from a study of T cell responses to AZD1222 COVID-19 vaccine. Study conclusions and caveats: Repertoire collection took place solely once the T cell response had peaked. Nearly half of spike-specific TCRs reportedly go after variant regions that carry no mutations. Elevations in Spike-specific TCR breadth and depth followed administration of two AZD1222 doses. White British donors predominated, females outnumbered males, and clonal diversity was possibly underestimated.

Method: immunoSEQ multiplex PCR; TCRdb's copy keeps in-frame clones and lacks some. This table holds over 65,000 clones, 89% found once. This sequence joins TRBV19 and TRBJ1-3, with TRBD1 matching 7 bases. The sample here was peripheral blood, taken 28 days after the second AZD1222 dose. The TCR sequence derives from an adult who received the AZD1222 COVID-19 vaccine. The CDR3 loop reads CASSTTRDSASSGNTIYF. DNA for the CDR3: TGTGCCAGTAGTACGACACGGGACAGCGCGAGCTCTGGAAACACCATATATTTT.